The clone carrying this TCR beta chain was detected a few times. Its antigen is as yet unknown. The PCR made use of 60 Vbeta and 13 Jbeta primers. TCRdb's copy holds only in-frame clones and misses some; the assay was immunoSEQ multiplex PCR. The sample carries about 120,000 clones, roughly 80% recorded once. The CDR3 extends over 10 amino acids. From germline, CDR1 is ENHRY and CDR2 SYGVKD. Between the trimmed V and J ends, which lost 7 bases and 4 bases, there was a span of 5 bases. These data are taken from a study of cytomegalovirus exposure and HLA in healthy donors. General observations from the study: A later analysis showed that HLA-associated TCR beta chains had undergone more clonal expansion than equally common others.

This receptor was taken from a woman aged 45 to 65 in good health and CMV-seronegative. The chain couples TRBV10-3 to TRBJ2-7, with D uncertain. The sequenced sample was PBMCs. The CDR3 is CAIIGYEQYF. CDR3 bases: TGTGCCATCATCGGTTACGAGCAGTACTTC.